The rows below give T cell receptor beta chains drawn from one sample of a study of regulatory T cells in long-lasting Graves disease. Each CDR3 protein is one row after TCRdb ran MiXCR on the multiplex PCR reads. This sample yields 400,000 to 650,000 distinct CDR3 sequences, of which about 16% are seen a single time; 20% to 30% belongs to the top ten. These data also featured in a second study, about T cells in Graves' hyperthyroidism and ophthalmopathy.

Sequencing used peripheral blood mononuclear cells (PBMCs), obtained at new diagnosis, from a patient treated with antithyroid drugs. Receptors originate from a middle-aged woman with Graves disease. The CDR3 runs from the conserved cysteine through the conserved F or W. D genes are given only for firm matches. Rows may omit the clone size; those that give it use once, few, many or a size class.

CDR3 DNA | CDR3 protein | clone size | J gene | V gene | D gene
TGTGCCAGCAGCGATGGCAGGGGGCTGTACAATGAGCAGTTCTTC | CASSDGRGLYNEQFF | few | TRBJ2-1 | TRBV5-4 | TRBD1
TGTGCCAGCAGCGTAGCCGGAGCGGTAGCGGGGGTAGAGACCCAGTACTTC | CASSVAGAVAGVETQYF | few | TRBJ2-5 | TRBV9 | TRBD2
TGTGCCAGCAGTGAAGAGCTAGCGGGGAGGAGGCAAGAGACCCAGTACTTC | CASSEELAGRRQETQYF | many | TRBJ2-5 | TRBV2 | TRBD2
TGTGCCAGCAGTCGGTTGCTGGGGCCCCGCTATGGCTACACCTTC | CASSRLLGPRYGYTF | many | TRBJ1-2 | TRBV2 | .
TGTGCCAGCAGGCCGGGGGGTTCGAACACCGGGGAGCTGTTTTTT | CASRPGGSNTGELFF | . | TRBJ2-2 | TRBV28 | TRBD2
TGTGCCAGCAGCCCGCCCACAGGTTCCTACGAGCAGTACTTC | CASSPPTGSYEQYF | many | TRBJ2-7 | TRBV2 | .
TGTGCCAGCAGCCCTCCCCTGCAGGGGGTGGAAACCAAAAACATTCAGTACTTC | CASSPPLQGVETKNIQYF | . | TRBJ2-4 | TRBV7-9 | TRBD1
TGTGCCAGCAGACGGCCCCGGGGCGGGGAGCTGTTTTTT | CASRRPRGGELFF | many | TRBJ2-2 | TRBV12-3/TRBV12-4 | .
TGTGCCAGCAGCCAAGCTGGGACTAGGTCCTACGAGCAGTACTTC | CASSQAGTRSYEQYF | many | TRBJ2-7 | TRBV4-2 | TRBD2
TGTGCCAGCAGCTTAGTCTCCGGGGTTGGCTACACCTTC | CASSLVSGVGYTF | many | TRBJ1-2 | TRBV7-2 | .
TGTGCCAGCATGTGGGACAGGGCTGGCGAGCAGTACTTC | CASMWDRAGEQYF | few | TRBJ2-7 | TRBV6-1 | TRBD1
TGTGCCAGCAGCTTGGGCCGGGCACAGTATTTT | CASSLGRAQYF | many | TRBJ2-3 | TRBV7-2 | .
TGTGCCAGCAGCTCCCTCGGGGGGGGGCATATGAACACTGAAGCTTTCTTT | CASSSLGGGHMNTEAFF | . | TRBJ1-1 | TRBV5-6 | .
TGCGCCAGCAGCGTTACAGGGGGCGGCTACAATGAGCAGTTCTTC | CASSVTGGGYNEQFF | many | TRBJ2-1 | TRBV5-1 | TRBD1
TGTGCCAGCCGCGGGTCAGGCTCCTACGAGCAGTACTTC | CASRGSGSYEQYF | . | TRBJ2-7 | TRBV7-9 | .
TGTGCCAGCAGCGGACAGGGGGCGCGGGAGCAGTTCTTC | CASSGQGAREQFF | few | TRBJ2-1 | TRBV5-4 | TRBD1
TGTGCCAGCAGCCAGGGGGACAGGCCGTCACATGGCTACACCTTC | CASSQGDRPSHGYTF | many | TRBJ1-2 | TRBV3-1 | TRBD1
TGTGCTAGCAGCCTAACTGACTCCACCGGGGAGCTGTTTTTT | CASSLTDSTGELFF | . | TRBJ2-2 | TRBV7-7 | .
TGTGCCAGCAGTTACGCGGAGAACACTGAAGCTTTCTTT | CASSYAENTEAFF | . | TRBJ1-1 | TRBV6-5 | .
TGCAGCGCCGACATAAACACAGATACGCAGTATTTT | CSADINTDTQYF | . | TRBJ2-3 | TRBV29-1 | .
TGTGCCAGTAGTATCTGGCAGGGAACCACAGATACGCAGTATTTT | CASSIWQGTTDTQYF | few | TRBJ2-3 | TRBV19 | .
TGCGCCAGCAGCTTGGCCCCCCCGACAGGGGTGAACACTGAAGCTTTCTTT | CASSLAPPTGVNTEAFF | few | TRBJ1-1 | TRBV5-1 | TRBD1
TGCAGTTCGCCGGAACCCCTCTACAATGAGCAGTTCTTC | CSSPEPLYNEQFF | . | TRBJ2-1 | TRBV20-1 | .
TGTGTCCTAAACGAGCAGTACTTC | CVLNEQYF | few | TRBJ2-7 | TRBV30 | .
TGTGCCAGTAGTCACTGGGCGGGGTCTAATCAGCCCCAGCATTTT | CASSHWAGSNQPQHF | many | TRBJ1-5 | TRBV6-2/TRBV6-3 | .
TGTGCCAGCAGCCGAGCAGGAGGTGGATTTAATGAAAAACTGTTTTTT | CASSRAGGGFNEKLFF | few | TRBJ1-4 | TRBV7-9 | .
TGTGCCAGCAGTTTAACAGATGGCTACACCTTC | CASSLTDGYTF | many | TRBJ1-2 | TRBV28 | .
TGTGCCAGCAGCCAAGCTGAAGGGGTGCCGAACACTGAAGCTTTCTTT | CASSQAEGVPNTEAFF | many | TRBJ1-1 | TRBV4-2 | .
TGTGCCAGCAGTTCAAGAATAGGGGGTAATATGAACACTGTAGCTTTCTTT | CASSSRIGGNMNTVAFF | few | TRBJ1-1 | TRBV12-3/TRBV12-4 | .
TGTGCCAGCTCTGGGACACCGAGAAACACCATATATTTT | CASSGTPRNTIYF | many | TRBJ1-3 | TRBV18 | .
TGTGCCAGCAGCTCCGTGGGGTCAGGGGCGTACGAGCAGTACTTC | CASSSVGSGAYEQYF | many | TRBJ2-7 | TRBV27 | .
TGTGCCAGCAGTTTAGCCGGGGTGATTACGCAGTATTTT | CASSLAGVITQYF | few | TRBJ2-3 | TRBV12-3/TRBV12-4 | .
TGTGCCAGCAGTTTTGCCGAGCCCTCCGAGCAGTACTTC | CASSFAEPSEQYF | many | TRBJ2-7 | TRBV12-3/TRBV12-4 | .
TGTGCCAGCAGCTTAGAAGGAGGTTACAGCTACACCTTC | CASSLEGGYSYTF | many | TRBJ1-2 | TRBV11-2 | .
TGTGCCAGCAGCTGGGACCAGGGGGAAAAACTGTTTTTC | CASSWDQGEKLFF | . | TRBJ1-4 | TRBV7-6 | TRBD1
TGTGCCCTCGGGGGACAGGGGGCGGATACGCAGTATTTT | CALGGQGADTQYF | few | TRBJ2-3 | TRBV10-3 | TRBD1
TGTGCCAGCAGCTTAATGGGGCAGGGGGATCAGCCCCAGCATTTT | CASSLMGQGDQPQHF | many | TRBJ1-5 | TRBV12-3/TRBV12-4 | TRBD1
TGTGCCATCAATGGTGGTGGCGGGGGTTCCACAGATACGCAGTATTTT | CAINGGGGGSTDTQYF | few | TRBJ2-3 | TRBV10-3 | TRBD2
TGTGCCAGCAGCTTAGGGCCAGCAGGGGGTCTAACTGAAGCTCTCTTT | CASSLGPAGGLTEALF | few | TRBJ1-1 | TRBV7-3 | TRBD1
TGTGCCAGCCGACAGCGGGGGACCCACAATGAGCAGTTCTTC | CASRQRGTHNEQFF | many | TRBJ2-1 | TRBV6-1 | TRBD2
TGTGCCAGCAGCTCCCCCAGAGGTTACAATGAGCAGTTCTTC | CASSSPRGYNEQFF | . | TRBJ2-1 | TRBV5-6 | .
TGCGCCAGCAGCTTGACAACAGGAACTGAAAAACTGTTTTTT | CASSLTTGTEKLFF | few | TRBJ1-4 | TRBV5-1 | .
TGTGCCAGCAATAAGAGGGTCCACACTGAAGCTTTCTTT | CASNKRVHTEAFF | many | TRBJ1-1 | TRBV2 | .
TGTGCCAGCAGCTTAGGGGCGACGGATAACTATGGCTACACCTTC | CASSLGATDNYGYTF | few | TRBJ1-2 | TRBV7-2 | .
TGTGCCAGCAGTTCGGACAGGGGGACTACTCACTACCTCGCTAACTATGGCTACACCTTC | CASSSDRGTTHYLANYGYTF | many | TRBJ1-2 | TRBV12-3/TRBV12-4 | TRBD1
TGCAGCGTTGGGGAGGGTGGCTATGGCTACACCTTC | CSVGEGGYGYTF | . | TRBJ1-2 | TRBV29-1 | .
TGCAGTGCTCCCATCCGTGGGTCCTACGAGCAGTACTTC | CSAPIRGSYEQYF | . | TRBJ2-7 | TRBV20-1 | .
TGCAGCGTTGAGATGGGGGCGGACACTGAAGCTTTCTTT | CSVEMGADTEAFF | . | TRBJ1-1 | TRBV29-1 | .
TGCAGTCCCCCGAACCCCGACAGGGGCCAGCCCCAGCATTTT | CSPPNPDRGQPQHF | few | TRBJ1-5 | TRBV20-1 | TRBD1
TGTGCCTGGAGGGGGACTCAGGCGCAGTACTTC | CAWRGTQAQYF | few | TRBJ2-7 | TRBV30 | .